The clone carrying this TCR beta chain was seen a few times. No antigen is known for it. The data stem from a study of T-cell memory formation after mild COVID-19. 5'RACE primed from the constant segment yielded TCR alpha and TCR beta cDNA libraries bearing sample barcodes and UMIs. TCRdb called the 5' RACE reads again in MiXCR, with one record for every CDR3 protein. In the table there are some 280,000 distinct CDR3 sequences, 15% to 20% of which are singletons. The CDR3 runs 15 residues. Trimming removed 2 bases from V and 6 bases from J, with 12 bases in between. Germline V CDR1 and CDR2: SGHRS, YFSETQ. Broader study findings: Some SARS-CoV-2-responding clones were already detected in memory before infection. While clones contracting from day 15 to 85 were balanced between CD4 and CD8, later expanders leaned CD4+.

The sequence came from a man between 18 and 29 years old who had mild COVID-19 (a few samples of this study predate the infection). Cell type and time point are not known. The V gene is TRBV5-1, the J gene TRBJ1-6; a weak D match, TRBD1 (6 bases). Sequences were obtained from PBMCs or a T cell subset sorted from them (not recorded which). The CDR3 here is CASSFREQGNSPLHF. The CDR3 nucleotides are TGCGCCAGCAGCTTTAGGGAACAGGGTAATTCACCCCTCCACTTT.